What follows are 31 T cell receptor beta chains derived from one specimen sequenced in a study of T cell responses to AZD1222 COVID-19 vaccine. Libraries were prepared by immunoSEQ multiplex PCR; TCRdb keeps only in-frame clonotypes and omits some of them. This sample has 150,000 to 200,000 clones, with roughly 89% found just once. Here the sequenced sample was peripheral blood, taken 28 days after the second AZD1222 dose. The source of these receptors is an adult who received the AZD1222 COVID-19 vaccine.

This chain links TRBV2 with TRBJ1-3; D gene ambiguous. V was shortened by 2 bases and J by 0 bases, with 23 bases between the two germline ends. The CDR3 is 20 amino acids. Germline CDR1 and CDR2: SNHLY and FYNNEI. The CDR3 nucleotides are TGTGCCAGCAGTGAACGGCACCCTCGACGGATACCAAGCTCTGGAAACACCATATATTTT. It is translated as CASSERHPRRIPSSGNTIYF. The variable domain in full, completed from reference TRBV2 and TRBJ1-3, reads EPEVTQTPSHQVTQMGQEVILRCVPISNHLYFYWYRQILGQKVEFLVSFYNNEISEKSEIFDDQFSVERPDGSNFTLKIRSTKLEDSAMYFCASSERHPRRIPSSGNTIYFGEGSWLTVV.

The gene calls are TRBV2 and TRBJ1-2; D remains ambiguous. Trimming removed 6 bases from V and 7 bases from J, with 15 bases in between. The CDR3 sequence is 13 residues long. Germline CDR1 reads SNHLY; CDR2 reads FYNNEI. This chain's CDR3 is CASRKDLGGGYTF. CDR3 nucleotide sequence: TGTGCCAGCAGGAAGGACCTCGGAGGTGGCTACACCTTC.

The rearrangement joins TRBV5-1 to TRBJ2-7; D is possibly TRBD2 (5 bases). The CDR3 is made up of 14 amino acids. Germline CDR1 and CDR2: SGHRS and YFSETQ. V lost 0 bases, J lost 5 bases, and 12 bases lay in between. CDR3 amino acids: CASSLDSWRDEQYF. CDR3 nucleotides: TGCGCCAGCAGCTTGGACAGTTGGCGGGACGAGCAGTACTTC.

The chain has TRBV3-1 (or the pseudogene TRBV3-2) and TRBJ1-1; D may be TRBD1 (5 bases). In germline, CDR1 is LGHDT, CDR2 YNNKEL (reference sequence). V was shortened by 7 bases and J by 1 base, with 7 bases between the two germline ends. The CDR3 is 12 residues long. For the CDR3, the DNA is TGTGCCAGCACAGGGACGAACACTGAAGCTTTCTTT. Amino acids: CASTGTNTEAFF.

This chain's CDR3 is CASSLDRGQPQHF. CDR3 bases: TGTGCCAGCAGCTTAGATAGGGGTCAGCCCCAGCATTTT. The chain uses TRBV11-2 and TRBJ1-5; D is perhaps TRBD1 (5 bases). The germline V gene has CDR1 SGHAT and CDR2 FQNNGV. The CDR3 has 13 amino acids. Trimming cost V 0 bases and J 6 bases, with 6 bases left between them.

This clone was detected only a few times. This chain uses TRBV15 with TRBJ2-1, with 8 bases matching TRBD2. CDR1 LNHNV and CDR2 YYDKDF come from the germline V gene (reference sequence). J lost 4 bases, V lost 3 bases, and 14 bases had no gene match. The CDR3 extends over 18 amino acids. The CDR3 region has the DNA TGTGCCACCAGCAGGTTGCCTCGTGAGCGGGGGAGGTACAATGAGCAGTTCTTC. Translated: CATSRLPRERGRYNEQFF. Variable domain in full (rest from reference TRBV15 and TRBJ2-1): DAMVIQNPRYQVTQFGKPVTLSCSQTLNHNVMYWYQQKSSQAPKLLFHYYDKDFNNEADTPDNFQSRRPNTSFCFLDIRSPGLGDTAMYLCATSRLPRERGRYNEQFFGPGTRLTVL.

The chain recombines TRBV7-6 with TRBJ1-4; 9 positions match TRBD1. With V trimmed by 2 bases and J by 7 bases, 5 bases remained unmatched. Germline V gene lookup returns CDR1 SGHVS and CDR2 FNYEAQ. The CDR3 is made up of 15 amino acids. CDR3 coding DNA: TGTGCCAGCAGCTTACCCGGGACAGGGTTTGAAAAACTGTTTTTT. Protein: CASSLPGTGFEKLFF.

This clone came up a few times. CDR3 sequence (DNA): TGTGCCACCACCAAAGAGGGGGGGTACACTGAAGCTTTCTTT. This codes for CATTKEGGYTEAFF. The chain combines TRBV15 with TRBJ1-1, with D maybe TRBD1 (6 bases). The length of the CDR3 is 14 residues. V gave up 7 bases and J gave up 3 bases, with 15 bases separating them. Germline assignment: CDR1 LNHNV and CDR2 YYDKDF (reference sequence).

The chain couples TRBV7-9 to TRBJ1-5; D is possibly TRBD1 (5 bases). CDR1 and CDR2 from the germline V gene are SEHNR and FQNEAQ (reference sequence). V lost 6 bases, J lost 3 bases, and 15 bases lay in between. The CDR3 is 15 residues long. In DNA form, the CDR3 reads TGTGCCAGCAGGAGTGGAGGGGACCTCAATCAGCCCCAGCATTTT. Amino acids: CASRSGGDLNQPQHF.

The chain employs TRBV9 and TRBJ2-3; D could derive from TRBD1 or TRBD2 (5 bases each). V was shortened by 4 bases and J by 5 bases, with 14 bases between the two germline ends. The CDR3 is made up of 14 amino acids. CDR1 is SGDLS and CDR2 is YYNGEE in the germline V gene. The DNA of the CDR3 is TGTGCCAGCAGCCGGGATCTTGGGGGAGATACGCAGTATTTT. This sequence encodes CASSRDLGGDTQYF. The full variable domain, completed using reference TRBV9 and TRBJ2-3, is DSGVTQTPKHLITATGQRVTLRCSPRSGDLSVYWYQQSLDQGLQFLIQYYNGEERAKGNILERFSAQQFPDLHSELNLSSLELGDSALYFCASSRDLGGDTQYFGPGTRLTVL.

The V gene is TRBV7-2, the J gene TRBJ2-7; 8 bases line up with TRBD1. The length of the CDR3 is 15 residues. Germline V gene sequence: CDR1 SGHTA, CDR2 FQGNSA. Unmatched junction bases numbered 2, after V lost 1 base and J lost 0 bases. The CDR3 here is CASSLGQGLSYEQYF. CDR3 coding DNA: TGTGCCAGCAGCTTAGGACAGGGGCTCTCCTACGAGCAGTACTTC.

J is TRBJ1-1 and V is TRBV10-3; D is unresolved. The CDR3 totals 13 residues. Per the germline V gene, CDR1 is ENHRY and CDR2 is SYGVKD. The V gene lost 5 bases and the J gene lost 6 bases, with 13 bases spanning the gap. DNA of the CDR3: TGTGCCATCAGTCTGTCCGAAAACGCTGAAGCTTTCTTT. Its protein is CAISLSENAEAFF.

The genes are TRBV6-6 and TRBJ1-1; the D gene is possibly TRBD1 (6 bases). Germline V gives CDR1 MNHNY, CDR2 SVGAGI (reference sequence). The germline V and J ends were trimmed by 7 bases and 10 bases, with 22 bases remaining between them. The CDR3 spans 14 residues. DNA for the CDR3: TGTGCCAGCAACCCCGGGGGGCGCGCTCATCCAGCTTTCTTT. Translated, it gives CASNPGGRAHPAFF.

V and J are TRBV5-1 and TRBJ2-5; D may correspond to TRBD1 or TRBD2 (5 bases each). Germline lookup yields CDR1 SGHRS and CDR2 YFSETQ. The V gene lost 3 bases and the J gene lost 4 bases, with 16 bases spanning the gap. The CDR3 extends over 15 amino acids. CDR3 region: CASSSGTGPGETQYF. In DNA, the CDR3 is TGCGCCAGCAGCTCCGGGACGGGCCCAGGAGAGACCCAGTACTTC. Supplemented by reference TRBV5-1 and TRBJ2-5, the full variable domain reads KAGVTQTPRYLIKTRGQQVTLSCSPISGHRSVSWYQQTPGQGLQFLFEYFSETQRNKGNFPGRFSGRQFSNSRSEMNVSTLELGDSALYLCASSSGTGPGETQYFGPGTRLLVL.

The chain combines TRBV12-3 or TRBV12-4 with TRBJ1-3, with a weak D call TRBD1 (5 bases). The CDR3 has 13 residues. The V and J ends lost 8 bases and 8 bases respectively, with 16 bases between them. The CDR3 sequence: CASVPPKGDTIYF. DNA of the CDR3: TGTGCCAGCGTCCCCCCGAAAGGGGACACCATATATTTT.

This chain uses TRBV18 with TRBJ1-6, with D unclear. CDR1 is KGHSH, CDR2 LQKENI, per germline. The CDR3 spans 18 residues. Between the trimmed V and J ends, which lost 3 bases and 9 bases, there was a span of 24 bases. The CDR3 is CASSPSTAGFSIGSPLHF. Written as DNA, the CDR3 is TGTGCCAGCTCACCTTCTACCGCTGGTTTCAGCATAGGTTCACCCCTCCACTTT.

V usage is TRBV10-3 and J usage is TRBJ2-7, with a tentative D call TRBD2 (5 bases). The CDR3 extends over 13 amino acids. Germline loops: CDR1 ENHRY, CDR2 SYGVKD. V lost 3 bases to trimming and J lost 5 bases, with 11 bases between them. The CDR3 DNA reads TGTGCCATCAGTGACAGGCGGGCCCACGAGCAGTACTTC. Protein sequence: CAISDRRAHEQYF.

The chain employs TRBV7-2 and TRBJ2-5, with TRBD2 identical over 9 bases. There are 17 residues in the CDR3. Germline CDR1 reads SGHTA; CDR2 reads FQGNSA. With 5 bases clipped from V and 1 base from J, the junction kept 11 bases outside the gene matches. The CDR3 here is CASSHILGGGGQETQYF. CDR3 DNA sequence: TGTGCCAGCAGCCACATCCTTGGCGGGGGGGGCCAAGAGACCCAGTACTTC.

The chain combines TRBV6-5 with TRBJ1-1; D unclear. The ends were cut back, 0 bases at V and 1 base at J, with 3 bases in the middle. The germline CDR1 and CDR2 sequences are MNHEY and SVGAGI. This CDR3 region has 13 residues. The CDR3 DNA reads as TGTGCCAGCAGTTACTCTAAGAACACTGAAGCTTTCTTT. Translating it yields CASSYSKNTEAFF.

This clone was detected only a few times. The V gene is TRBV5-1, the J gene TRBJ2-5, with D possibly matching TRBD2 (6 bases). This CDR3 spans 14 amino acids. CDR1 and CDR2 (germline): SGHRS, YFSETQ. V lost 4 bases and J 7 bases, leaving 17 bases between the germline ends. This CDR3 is CASSLEAAGGTQYF. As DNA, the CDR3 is TGCGCCAGCAGCCTCGAGGCGGCCGGGGGGACCCAGTACTTC.

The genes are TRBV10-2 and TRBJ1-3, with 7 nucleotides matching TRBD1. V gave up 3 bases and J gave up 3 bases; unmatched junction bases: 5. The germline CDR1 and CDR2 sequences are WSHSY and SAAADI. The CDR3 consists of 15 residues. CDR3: CASSEGQGDGNTIYF. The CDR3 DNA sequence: TGCGCCAGCAGTGAAGGGCAGGGGGATGGAAACACCATATATTTT.

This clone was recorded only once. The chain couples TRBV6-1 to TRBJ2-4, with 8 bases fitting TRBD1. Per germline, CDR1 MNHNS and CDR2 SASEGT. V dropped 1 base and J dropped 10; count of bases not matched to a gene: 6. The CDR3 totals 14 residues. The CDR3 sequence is CASSEGGTGGIQYF. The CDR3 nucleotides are TGTGCCAGCAGTGAAGGGGGGACAGGCGGTATTCAGTACTTC.

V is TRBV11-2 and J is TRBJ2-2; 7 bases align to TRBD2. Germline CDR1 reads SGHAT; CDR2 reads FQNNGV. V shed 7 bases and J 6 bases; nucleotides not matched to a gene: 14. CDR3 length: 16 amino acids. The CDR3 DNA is TGTGCCAGCAAGAAAATAGGGGAGGGTAGCTCCGGGGAGCTGTTTTTT. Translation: CASKKIGEGSSGELFF.

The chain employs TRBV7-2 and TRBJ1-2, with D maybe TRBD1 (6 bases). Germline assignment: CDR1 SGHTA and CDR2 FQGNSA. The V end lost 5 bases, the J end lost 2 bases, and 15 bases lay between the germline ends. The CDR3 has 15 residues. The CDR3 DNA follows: TGTGCCAGCAGCCAGATCAGGGGTACCAACTATGGCTACACCTTC. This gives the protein CASSQIRGTNYGYTF.

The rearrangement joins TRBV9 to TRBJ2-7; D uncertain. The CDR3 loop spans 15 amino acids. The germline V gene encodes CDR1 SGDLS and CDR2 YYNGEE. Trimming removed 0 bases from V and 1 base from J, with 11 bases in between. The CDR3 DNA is TGTGCCAGCAGCGTAGGGGCAGAACCTTCCTACGAGCAGTACTTC. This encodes CASSVGAEPSYEQYF.

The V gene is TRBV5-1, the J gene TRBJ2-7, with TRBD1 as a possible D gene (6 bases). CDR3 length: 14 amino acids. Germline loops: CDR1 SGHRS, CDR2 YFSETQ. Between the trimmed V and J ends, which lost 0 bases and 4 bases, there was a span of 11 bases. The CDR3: CASSLGTDLYEQYF. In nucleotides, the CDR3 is TGCGCCAGCAGCTTGGGGACAGACTTATACGAGCAGTACTTC.

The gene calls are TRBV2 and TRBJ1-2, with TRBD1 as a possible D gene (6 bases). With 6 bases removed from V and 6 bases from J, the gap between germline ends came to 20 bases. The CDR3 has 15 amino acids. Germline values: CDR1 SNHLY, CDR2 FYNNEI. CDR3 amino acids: CASSDRVGGQNGYTF. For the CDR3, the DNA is TGTGCCAGCAGCGATCGTGTGGGAGGACAGAATGGCTACACCTTC.

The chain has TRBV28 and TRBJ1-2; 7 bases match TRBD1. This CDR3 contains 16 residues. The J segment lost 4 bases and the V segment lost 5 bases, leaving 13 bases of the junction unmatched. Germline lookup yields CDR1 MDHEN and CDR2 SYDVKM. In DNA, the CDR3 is TGTGCCAGCAGTCCACAAGGGGCAGGGGGTTCCTATGGCTACACCTTC. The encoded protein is CASSPQGAGGSYGYTF.

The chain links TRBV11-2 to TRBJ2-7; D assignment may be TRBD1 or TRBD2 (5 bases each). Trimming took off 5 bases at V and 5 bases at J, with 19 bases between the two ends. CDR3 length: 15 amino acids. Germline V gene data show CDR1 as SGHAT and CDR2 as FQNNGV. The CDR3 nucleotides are TGTGCCAGCAGCCTATTCGGGACCGGCCAGCACGAGCAGTACTTC. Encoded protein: CASSLFGTGQHEQYF.

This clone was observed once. This chain's CDR3 is CASTNAYEQYF. The CDR3 coding sequence is TGTGCCAGCACCAATGCCTACGAGCAGTACTTC. The rearrangement links TRBV7-2 to TRBJ2-7; D call uncertain. CDR1 SGHTA and CDR2 FQGNSA come from the germline V gene. Trimming took off 7 bases at V and 2 bases at J, with 6 bases between the two ends. The CDR3 loop spans 11 amino acids.

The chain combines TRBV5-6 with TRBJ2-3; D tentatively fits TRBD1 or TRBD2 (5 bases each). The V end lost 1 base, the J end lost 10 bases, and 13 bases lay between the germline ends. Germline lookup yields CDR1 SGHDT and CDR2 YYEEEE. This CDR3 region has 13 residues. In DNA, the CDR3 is TGTGCCAGCAGCTTGTCGGTACAGGAGGCGCAGTATTTT. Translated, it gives CASSLSVQEAQYF.